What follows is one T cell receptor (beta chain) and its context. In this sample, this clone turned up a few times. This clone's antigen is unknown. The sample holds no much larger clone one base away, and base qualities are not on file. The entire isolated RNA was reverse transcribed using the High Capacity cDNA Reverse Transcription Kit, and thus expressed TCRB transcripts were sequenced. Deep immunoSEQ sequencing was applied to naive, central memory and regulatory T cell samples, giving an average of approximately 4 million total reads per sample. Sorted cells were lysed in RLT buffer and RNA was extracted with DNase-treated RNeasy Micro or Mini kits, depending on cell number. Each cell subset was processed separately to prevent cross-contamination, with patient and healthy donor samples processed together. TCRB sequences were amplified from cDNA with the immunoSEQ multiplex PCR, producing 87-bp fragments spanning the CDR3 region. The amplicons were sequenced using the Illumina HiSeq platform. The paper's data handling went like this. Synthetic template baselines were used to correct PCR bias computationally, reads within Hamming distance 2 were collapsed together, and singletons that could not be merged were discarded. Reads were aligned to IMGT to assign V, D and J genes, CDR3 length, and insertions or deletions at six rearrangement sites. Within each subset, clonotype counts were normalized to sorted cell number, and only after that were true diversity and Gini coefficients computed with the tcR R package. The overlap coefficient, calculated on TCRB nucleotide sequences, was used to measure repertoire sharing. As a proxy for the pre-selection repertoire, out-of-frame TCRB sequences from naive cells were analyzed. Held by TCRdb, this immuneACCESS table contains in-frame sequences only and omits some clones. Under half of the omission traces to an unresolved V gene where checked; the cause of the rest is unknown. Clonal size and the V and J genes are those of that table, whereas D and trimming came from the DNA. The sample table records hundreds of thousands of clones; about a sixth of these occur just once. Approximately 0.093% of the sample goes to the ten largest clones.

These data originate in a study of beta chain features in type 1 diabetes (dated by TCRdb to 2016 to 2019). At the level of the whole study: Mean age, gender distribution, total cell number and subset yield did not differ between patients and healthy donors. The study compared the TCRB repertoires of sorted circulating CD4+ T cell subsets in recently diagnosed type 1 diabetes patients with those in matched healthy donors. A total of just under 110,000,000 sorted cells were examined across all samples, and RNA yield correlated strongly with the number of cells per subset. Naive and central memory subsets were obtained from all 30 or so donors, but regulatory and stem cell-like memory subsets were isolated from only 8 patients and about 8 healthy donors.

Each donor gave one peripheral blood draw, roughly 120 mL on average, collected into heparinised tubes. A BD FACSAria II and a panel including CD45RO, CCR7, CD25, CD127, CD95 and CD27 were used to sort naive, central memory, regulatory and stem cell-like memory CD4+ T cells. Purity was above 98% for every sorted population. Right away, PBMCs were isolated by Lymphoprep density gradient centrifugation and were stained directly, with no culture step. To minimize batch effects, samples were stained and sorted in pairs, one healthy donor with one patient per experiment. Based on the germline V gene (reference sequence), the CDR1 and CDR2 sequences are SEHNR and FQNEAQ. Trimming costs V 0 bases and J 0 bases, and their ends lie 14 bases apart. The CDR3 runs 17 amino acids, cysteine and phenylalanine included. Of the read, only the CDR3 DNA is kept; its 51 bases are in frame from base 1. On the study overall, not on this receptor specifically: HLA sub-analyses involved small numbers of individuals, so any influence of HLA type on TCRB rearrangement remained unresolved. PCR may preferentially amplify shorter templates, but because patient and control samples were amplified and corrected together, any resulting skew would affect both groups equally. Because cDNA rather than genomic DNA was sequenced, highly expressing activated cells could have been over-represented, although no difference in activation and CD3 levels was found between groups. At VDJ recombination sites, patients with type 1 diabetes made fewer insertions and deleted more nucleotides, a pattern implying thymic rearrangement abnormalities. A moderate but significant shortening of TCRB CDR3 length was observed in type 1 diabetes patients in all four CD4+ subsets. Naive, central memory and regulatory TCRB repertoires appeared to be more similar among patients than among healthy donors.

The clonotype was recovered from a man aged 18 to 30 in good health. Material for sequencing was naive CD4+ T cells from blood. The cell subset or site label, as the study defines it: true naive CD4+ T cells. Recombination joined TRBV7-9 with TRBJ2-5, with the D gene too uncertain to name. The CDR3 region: CASSLARSWGYQETQYF. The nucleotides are TGTGCCAGCAGCTTAGCGCGATCATGGGGATACCAAGAGACCCAGTACTTC.